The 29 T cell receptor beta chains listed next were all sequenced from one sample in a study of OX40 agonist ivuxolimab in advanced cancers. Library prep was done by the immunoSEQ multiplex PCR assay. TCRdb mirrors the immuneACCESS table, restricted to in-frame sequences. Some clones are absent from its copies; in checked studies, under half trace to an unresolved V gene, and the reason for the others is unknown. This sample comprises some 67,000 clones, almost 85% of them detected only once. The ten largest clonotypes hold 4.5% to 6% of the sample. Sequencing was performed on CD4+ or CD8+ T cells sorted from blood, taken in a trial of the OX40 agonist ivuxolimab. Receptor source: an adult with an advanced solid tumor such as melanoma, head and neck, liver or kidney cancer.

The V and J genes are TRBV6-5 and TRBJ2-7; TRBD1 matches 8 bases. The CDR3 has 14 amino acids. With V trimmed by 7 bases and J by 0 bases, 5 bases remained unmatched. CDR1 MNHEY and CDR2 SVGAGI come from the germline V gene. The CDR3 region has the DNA TGTGCCAGCAACACAGGGGGATACTCCTACGAGCAGTACTTC. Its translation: CASNTGGYSYEQYF.

The CDR3 DNA reads TGTGCCAGTAGTATAGGTCAGGTCAATCAGCCCCAGCATTTT. Encoded protein: CASSIGQVNQPQHF. V usage is TRBV19 and J usage is TRBJ1-5, with D uncertain. Germline assignment: CDR1 LNHDA and CDR2 SQIVND (reference sequence). The V end lost 1 base, the J end lost 3 bases, and 7 bases lay between the germline ends. This CDR3 is 14 amino acids long.

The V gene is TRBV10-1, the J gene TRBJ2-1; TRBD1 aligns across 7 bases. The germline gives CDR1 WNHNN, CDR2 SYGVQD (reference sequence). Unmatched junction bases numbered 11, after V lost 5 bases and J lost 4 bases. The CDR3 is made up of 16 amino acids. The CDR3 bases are TGCGCCAGCAGTACCACCACGGACAGGTTTTACAATGAGCAGTTCTTC. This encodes CASSTTTDRFYNEQFF.

The CDR3 DNA reads as TGTGCCAGCAGCCCTGGTTTATTAGGGGTGGCAAATGAAAAACTGTTTTTT. This codes for CASSPGLLGVANEKLFF. The V call is TRBV7-2, the J call TRBJ1-4, with D perhaps matching TRBD1 (5 bases). Germline-derived CDR1 and CDR2 are SGHTA and FQGNSA. Trimming stripped 5 bases from V and 5 bases from J, with 21 bases between. The CDR3 sequence is 17 residues long. The variable domain in full, with the rest retrieved from reference TRBV7-2 and TRBJ1-4, is GAGVSQSPSNKVTEKGKDVELRCDPISGHTALYWYRQSLGQGLEFLIYFQGNSAPDKSGLPSDRFSAERTGGSVSTLTIQRTQQEDSAVYLCASSPGLLGVANEKLFFGSGTQLSVL.

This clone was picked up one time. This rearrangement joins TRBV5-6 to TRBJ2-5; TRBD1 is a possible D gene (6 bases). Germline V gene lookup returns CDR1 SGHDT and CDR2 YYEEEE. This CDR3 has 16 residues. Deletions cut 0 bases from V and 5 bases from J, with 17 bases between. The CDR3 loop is CASSLELGRGVETQYF. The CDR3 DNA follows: TGTGCCAGCAGCTTGGAATTGGGCAGGGGAGTTGAGACCCAGTACTTC.

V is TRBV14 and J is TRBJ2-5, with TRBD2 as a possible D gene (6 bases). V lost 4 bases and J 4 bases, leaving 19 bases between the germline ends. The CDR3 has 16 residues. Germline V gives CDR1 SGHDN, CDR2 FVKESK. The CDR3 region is CASSRLQGLQGETQYF. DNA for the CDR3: TGTGCCAGCAGCCGACTCCAGGGACTTCAGGGAGAGACCCAGTACTTC.

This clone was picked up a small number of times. CDR3 amino acids: CASTLAGQIYNEQFF. DNA for the CDR3: TGTGCCAGCACCTTAGCGGGGCAGATCTACAATGAGCAGTTCTTC. The chain combines TRBV6-6 with TRBJ2-1; 8 positions agree with TRBD2. The CDR3 sequence is 15 residues long. Germline values: CDR1 MNHNY, CDR2 SVGAGI (reference sequence). V was pared by 7 bases and J by 3 bases, with 8 bases of the junction left unmatched.

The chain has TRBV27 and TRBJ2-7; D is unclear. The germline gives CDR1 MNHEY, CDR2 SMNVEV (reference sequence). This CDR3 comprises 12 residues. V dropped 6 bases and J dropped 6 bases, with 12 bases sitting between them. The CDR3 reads CASSPVYSEQYV. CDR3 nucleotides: TGTGCCAGCAGCCCGGTCTACTCCGAGCAGTACGTC.

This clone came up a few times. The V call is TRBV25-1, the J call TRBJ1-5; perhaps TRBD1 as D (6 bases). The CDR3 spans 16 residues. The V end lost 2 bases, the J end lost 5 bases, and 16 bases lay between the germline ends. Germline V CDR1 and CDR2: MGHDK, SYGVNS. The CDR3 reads CASSEGRRGGDQPQHF. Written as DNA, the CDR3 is TGTGCCAGCAGTGAAGGAAGAAGGGGGGGAGATCAGCCCCAGCATTTT. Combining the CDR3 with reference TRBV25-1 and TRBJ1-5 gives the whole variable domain EADIYQTPRYLVIGTGKKITLECSQTMGHDKMYWYQQDPGMELHLIHYSYGVNSTEKGDLSSESTVSRIRTEHFPLTLESARPSHTSQYLCASSEGRRGGDQPQHFGDGTRLSIL.

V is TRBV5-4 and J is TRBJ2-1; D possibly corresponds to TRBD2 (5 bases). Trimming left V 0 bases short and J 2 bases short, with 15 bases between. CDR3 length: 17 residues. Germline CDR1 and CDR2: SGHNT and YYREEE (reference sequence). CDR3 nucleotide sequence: TGTGCCAGCAGCTTGGATTTATCAGGAGGTCCCTACAATGAGCAGTTCTTC. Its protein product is CASSLDLSGGPYNEQFF.

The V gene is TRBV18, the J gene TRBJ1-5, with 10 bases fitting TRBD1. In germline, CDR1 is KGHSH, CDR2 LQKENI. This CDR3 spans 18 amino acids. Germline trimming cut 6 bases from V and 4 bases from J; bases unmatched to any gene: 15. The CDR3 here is CASSPTSRQGAGNQPQHF. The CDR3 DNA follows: TGTGCCAGCTCTCCGACTTCCAGACAGGGGGCCGGTAATCAGCCCCAGCATTTT.

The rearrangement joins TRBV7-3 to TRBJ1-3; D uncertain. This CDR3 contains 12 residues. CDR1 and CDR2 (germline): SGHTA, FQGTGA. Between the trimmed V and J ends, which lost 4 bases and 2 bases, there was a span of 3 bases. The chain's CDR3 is CASSYPGNTIYF. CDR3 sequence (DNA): TGTGCCAGCAGCTATCCTGGAAACACCATATATTTT.

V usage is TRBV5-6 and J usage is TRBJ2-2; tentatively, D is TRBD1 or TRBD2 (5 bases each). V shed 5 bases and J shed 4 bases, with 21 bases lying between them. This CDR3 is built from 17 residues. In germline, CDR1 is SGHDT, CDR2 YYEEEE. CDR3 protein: CASRPKGRRVGTGELFF. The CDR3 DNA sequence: TGTGCCAGCAGACCCAAGGGACGCAGGGTCGGCACCGGGGAGCTGTTTTTT.

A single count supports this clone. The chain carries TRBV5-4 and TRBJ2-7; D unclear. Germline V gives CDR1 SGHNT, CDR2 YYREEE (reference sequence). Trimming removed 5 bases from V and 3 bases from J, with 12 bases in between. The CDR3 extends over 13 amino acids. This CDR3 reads CASSPGYNYEQYV. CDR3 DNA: TGTGCCAGCAGTCCCGGGTACAACTACGAGCAGTACGTC.

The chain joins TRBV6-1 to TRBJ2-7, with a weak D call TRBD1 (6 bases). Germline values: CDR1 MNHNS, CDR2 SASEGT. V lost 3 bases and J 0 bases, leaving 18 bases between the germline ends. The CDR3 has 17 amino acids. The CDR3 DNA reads TGTGCCAGCAGTGACAACCAGGGGCACCTAAGCTCCTACGAGCAGTACGTC. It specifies CASSDNQGHLSSYEQYV.

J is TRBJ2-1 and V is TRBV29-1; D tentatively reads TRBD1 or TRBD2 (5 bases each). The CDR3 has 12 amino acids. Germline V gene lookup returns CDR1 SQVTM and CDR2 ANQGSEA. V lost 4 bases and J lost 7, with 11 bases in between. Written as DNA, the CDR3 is TGCAGCGTTGGCCGGGACGGGAATGAGCAGTTCTTC. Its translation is CSVGRDGNEQFF.

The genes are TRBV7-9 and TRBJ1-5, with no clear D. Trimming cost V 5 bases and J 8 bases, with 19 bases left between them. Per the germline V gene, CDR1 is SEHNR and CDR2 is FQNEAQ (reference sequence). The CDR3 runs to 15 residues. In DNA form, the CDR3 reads TGTGCCAGCAGCCCAGCGGTGGTCCCTGGAGAGCCCCAGCATTTT. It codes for CASSPAVVPGEPQHF.

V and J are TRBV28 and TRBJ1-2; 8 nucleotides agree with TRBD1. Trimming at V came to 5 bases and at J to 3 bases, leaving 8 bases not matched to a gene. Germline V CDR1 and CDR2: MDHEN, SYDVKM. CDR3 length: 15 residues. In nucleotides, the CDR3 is TGTGCCAGCAGTACCCTTAACAGGGGGTACTATGGCTACACCTTC. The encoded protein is CASSTLNRGYYGYTF.

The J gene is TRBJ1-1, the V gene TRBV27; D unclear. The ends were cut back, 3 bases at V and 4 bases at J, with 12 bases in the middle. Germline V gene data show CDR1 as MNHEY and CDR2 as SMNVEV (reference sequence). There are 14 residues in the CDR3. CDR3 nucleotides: TGTGCCAGCAGTTTCCTGGCAGGCACCACTGAAGCTTTCTTT. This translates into CASSFLAGTTEAFF.

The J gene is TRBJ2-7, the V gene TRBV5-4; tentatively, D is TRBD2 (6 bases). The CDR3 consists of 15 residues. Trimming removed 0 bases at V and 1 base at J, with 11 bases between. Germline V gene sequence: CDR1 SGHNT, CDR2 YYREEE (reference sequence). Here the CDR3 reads CASSLEVGRSYEQYF. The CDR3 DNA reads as TGTGCCAGCAGCTTGGAAGTGGGGAGGTCCTACGAGCAGTACTTC.

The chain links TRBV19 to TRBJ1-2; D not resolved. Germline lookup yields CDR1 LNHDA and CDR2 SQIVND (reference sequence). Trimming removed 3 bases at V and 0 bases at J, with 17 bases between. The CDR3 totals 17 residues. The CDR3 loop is CASSINPRLLANYGYTF. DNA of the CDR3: TGTGCCAGTAGTATCAACCCAAGACTTTTAGCTAACTATGGCTACACCTTC.

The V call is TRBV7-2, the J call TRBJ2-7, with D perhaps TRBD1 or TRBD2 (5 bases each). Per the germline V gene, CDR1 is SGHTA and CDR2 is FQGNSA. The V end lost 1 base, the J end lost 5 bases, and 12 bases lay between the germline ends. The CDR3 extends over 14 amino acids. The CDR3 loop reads CASSLDGAINEQYF. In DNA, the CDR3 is TGTGCCAGCAGCTTAGACGGGGCGATCAACGAGCAGTACTTC.

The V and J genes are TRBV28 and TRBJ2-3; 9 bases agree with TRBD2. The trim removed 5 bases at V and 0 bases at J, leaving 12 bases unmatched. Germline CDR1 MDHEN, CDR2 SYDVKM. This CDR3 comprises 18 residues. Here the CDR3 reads CASSPVAGEPLSTDTQYF. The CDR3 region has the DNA TGTGCCAGCAGTCCGGTAGCGGGAGAGCCCTTGAGCACAGATACGCAGTATTTT.

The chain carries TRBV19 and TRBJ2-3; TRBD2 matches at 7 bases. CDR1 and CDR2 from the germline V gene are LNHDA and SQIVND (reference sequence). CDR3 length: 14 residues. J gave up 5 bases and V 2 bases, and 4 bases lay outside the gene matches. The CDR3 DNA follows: TGTGCCAGTAGTATAAAAGCGGGAAGAGATACGCAGTATTTT. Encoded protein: CASSIKAGRDTQYF.

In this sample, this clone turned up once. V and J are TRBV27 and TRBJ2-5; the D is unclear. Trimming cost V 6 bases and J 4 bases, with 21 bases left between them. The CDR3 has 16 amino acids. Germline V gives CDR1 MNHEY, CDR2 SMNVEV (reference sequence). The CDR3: CASRTLLVGNGETQYF. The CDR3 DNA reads TGTGCCAGCAGAACCCTCCTAGTGGGGAATGGAGAGACCCAGTACTTC.

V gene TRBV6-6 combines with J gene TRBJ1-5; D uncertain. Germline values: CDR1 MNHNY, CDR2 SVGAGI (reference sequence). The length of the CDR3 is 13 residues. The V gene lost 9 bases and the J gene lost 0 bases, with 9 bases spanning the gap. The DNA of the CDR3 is TGTGCCAGTTCGGACTATAGCAATCAGCCCCAGCATTTT. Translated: CASSDYSNQPQHF.

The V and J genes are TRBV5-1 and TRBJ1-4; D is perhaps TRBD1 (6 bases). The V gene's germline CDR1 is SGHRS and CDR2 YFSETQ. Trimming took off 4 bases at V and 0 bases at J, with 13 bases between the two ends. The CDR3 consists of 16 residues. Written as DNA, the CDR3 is TGCGCCAGCAGCCCCCAGGGGTTATCAACTAATGAAAAACTGTTTTTT. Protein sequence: CASSPQGLSTNEKLFF. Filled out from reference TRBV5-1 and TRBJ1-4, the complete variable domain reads KAGVTQTPRYLIKTRGQQVTLSCSPISGHRSVSWYQQTPGQGLQFLFEYFSETQRNKGNFPGRFSGRQFSNSRSEMNVSTLELGDSALYLCASSPQGLSTNEKLFFGSGTQLSVL.

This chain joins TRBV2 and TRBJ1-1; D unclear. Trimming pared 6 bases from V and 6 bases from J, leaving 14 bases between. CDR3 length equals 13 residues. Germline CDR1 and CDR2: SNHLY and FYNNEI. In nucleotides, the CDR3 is TGTGCCAGCAGCGGTCTCGGAATCTCTGAAGCTTTCTTT. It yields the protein CASSGLGISEAFF.

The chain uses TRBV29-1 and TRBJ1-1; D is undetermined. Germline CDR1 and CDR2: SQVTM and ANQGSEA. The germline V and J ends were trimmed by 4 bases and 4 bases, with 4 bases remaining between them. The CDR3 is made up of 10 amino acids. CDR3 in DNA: TGCAGCGTTGGGGGCACTGAAGCTTTCTTT. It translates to CSVGGTEAFF.